These 27 T cell receptor beta chains were all obtained from the same sample, sequenced in a study of T-cell memory formation after mild COVID-19. TCRdb fed the 5' RACE reads into MiXCR, producing one record per CDR3 protein. The repertoire holds around 150,000 distinct CDR3 sequences, 30% to 35% seen once, with around 12% in the top ten. Specimen: PBMCs or a T cell subset sorted from them (not recorded which). The origin of the receptors is an adult woman who had mild COVID-19 (a few samples of this study predate the infection). Cell type and time point are not known.

This chain uses TRBV5-1 with TRBJ1-1, with 10 nucleotides matching TRBD1. Trimming cost V 1 base and J 5 bases; bases outside gene matches: 5. Germline CDR1 reads SGHRS; CDR2 reads YFSETQ. The length of the CDR3 is 15 residues. In nucleotides, the CDR3 is TGCGCCAGCAGCTTGCCCTGGACAGGGGGAACTGAAGCTTTCTTT. Amino acids: CASSLPWTGGTEAFF.

This clonotype occurred a few times. The chain is built from TRBV24-1 and TRBJ2-2, with D perhaps TRBD2 (6 bases). Trimming stripped 1 base from V and 3 bases from J, with 11 bases between. The CDR3 has 16 amino acids. Germline CDR1 KGHDR, CDR2 SFDVKD. This CDR3 reads CATSDLGGPYTGELFF. CDR3 coding DNA: TGTGCCACCAGTGATTTAGGAGGGCCCTACACCGGGGAGCTGTTTTTT.

The chain uses TRBV5-4 and TRBJ2-7, with TRBD2 identical over 7 bases. J was trimmed by 6 bases and V by 0 bases; bases with no gene match: 9. The germline V gene has CDR1 SGHNT and CDR2 YYREEE (reference sequence). CDR3 size: 15 residues. As DNA, the CDR3 is TGTGCCAGCAGCTTGGAAGTCGGGGGGATCGGCGAGCAGTACTTC. Residues: CASSLEVGGIGEQYF.

There are a few counts of this clonotype. The chain recombines TRBV24-1 with TRBJ1-1; a weak D match, TRBD1 (5 bases). CDR3 size: 15 residues. Germline-derived CDR1 and CDR2 are KGHDR and SFDVKD. Trimming shortened V by 2 bases and J by 2 bases, and 11 bases separated the two germline ends. CDR3 region: CATSDSSRVNTEAFF. The CDR3 DNA reads TGTGCCACCAGTGATTCGAGCAGGGTAAACACTGAAGCTTTCTTT.

This clonotype appeared a few times. This rearrangement joins TRBV7-3 to TRBJ1-1; TRBD1 is a possible D gene (5 bases). This CDR3 has 13 amino acids. The V end lost 5 bases, the J end lost 2 bases, and 9 bases lay between the germline ends. The germline gives CDR1 SGHTA, CDR2 FQGTGA. CDR3 protein: CASSATVNTEAFF. CDR3 bases: TGTGCCAGCAGCGCGACAGTAAACACTGAAGCTTTCTTT.

Only a few counts were recorded for this clonotype. V is TRBV20-1 and J is TRBJ2-1; TRBD1 aligns across 8 bases. CDR3 size: 16 residues. J was trimmed by 9 bases and V by 0 bases; bases with no gene match: 13. CDR1 and CDR2 from the germline V gene are DFQATT and SNEGSKA (reference sequence). The CDR3 sequence is CSARDRRTGPNGEQFF. CDR3 in DNA: TGCAGTGCTAGAGATCGAAGGACAGGGCCCAATGGTGAGCAGTTCTTC.

This clonotype occurred a few times. This chain links TRBV6-5 with TRBJ1-5; 9 bases line up with TRBD1. The length of the CDR3 is 16 residues. The germline gives CDR1 MNHEY, CDR2 SVGAGI. J lost 1 base, V lost 6 bases, and 7 bases had no gene match. The CDR3 loop is CASRPMGQGSNQPQHF. CDR3 DNA: TGTGCCAGCAGGCCTATGGGACAGGGAAGCAATCAGCCCCAGCATTTT.

DNA for the CDR3: TGTGCCAGCAGCTATGATGAGGATACGCAGTATTTT. It codes for CASSYDEDTQYF. The genes are TRBV7-9 and TRBJ2-3, with no clear D. In germline, CDR1 is SEHNR, CDR2 FQNEAQ (reference sequence). V was clipped by 4 bases and J by 6 bases, with 8 bases between them. This CDR3 has 12 amino acids.

The V and J genes are TRBV20-1 and TRBJ1-5, with D perhaps TRBD1 (5 bases). Trimming took 5 bases from V and 0 from J, leaving 11 bases between them. CDR1 DFQATT and CDR2 SNEGSKA come from the germline V gene (reference sequence). CDR3 length equals 14 residues. CDR3: CSALDSFSNQPQHF. In DNA, the CDR3 is TGCAGTGCTTTAGACAGCTTTAGCAATCAGCCCCAGCATTTT.

The CDR3 spells CASSFWGGDNTEAFF. CDR3 sequence (DNA): TGTGCCAGCAGCTTTTGGGGCGGAGATAACACTGAAGCTTTCTTT. This sequence joins TRBV7-9 and TRBJ1-1; tentative D call: TRBD1 (5 bases). Germline values: CDR1 SEHNR, CDR2 FQNEAQ (reference sequence). Trimming pared 3 bases from V and 2 bases from J, leaving 13 bases between. This CDR3 has 15 amino acids.

This clonotype was seen a handful of times. V usage is TRBV7-2 and J usage is TRBJ2-7, with D perhaps matching TRBD1 (5 bases). Trimming pared 3 bases from V and 6 bases from J, leaving 18 bases between. The CDR3 consists of 15 residues. Germline loops: CDR1 SGHTA, CDR2 FQGNSA. CDR3 residues: CASSLGGAIKGEQYF. CDR3 in DNA: TGTGCCAGCAGCTTGGGTGGGGCCATCAAGGGCGAGCAGTACTTC. Full variable domain (rest looked up from reference TRBV7-2 and TRBJ2-7): GAGVSQSPSNKVTEKGKDVELRCDPISGHTALYWYRQSLGQGLEFLIYFQGNSAPDKSGLPSDRFSAERTGGSVSTLTIQRTQQEDSAVYLCASSLGGAIKGEQYFGPGTRLTVT.

This clonotype was counted only a few times. V gene TRBV5-6 combines with J gene TRBJ2-2, with TRBD1 as a possible D gene (6 bases). Trimming pared 4 bases from V and 7 bases from J, leaving 17 bases between. Germline V gene data show CDR1 as SGHDT and CDR2 as YYEEEE. The CDR3 is made up of 15 amino acids. Here the CDR3 DNA reads TGTGCCAGCAGCGTTGGGGGCAATGTCGTCGGGGAGCTGTTTTTT. Amino acid sequence: CASSVGGNVVGELFF.

This chain connects TRBV6-5 to TRBJ2-7; 9 bases fit TRBD2. Germline loops: CDR1 MNHEY, CDR2 SVGAGI. Losses at the gene ends were 6 bases for V and 2 bases for J; bases not matched to a gene: 11. This CDR3 contains 16 residues. CDR3 amino acids: CASRNQRTSETYEQYF. DNA for the CDR3: TGTGCCAGCAGAAACCAAAGGACTAGCGAGACCTACGAGCAGTACTTC.

The gene calls are TRBV6-2 or TRBV6-3 and TRBJ2-5, with TRBD1 matching 9 bases. J lost 4 bases, V lost 0 bases, and 6 bases had no gene match. This CDR3 has 16 residues. CDR1 and CDR2 from the germline V gene are MNHEY and SVGEGT. The CDR3 DNA reads TGTGCCAGCAGTTACTCGATAGGACAGGGGAGAGAGACCCAGTACTTC. Translating it yields CASSYSIGQGRETQYF.

The J gene is TRBJ2-7, the V gene TRBV7-9; D may be TRBD2 (6 bases). V was cut by 5 bases and J by 3 bases, with 17 bases left in between. The germline V gene has CDR1 SEHNR and CDR2 FQNEAQ (reference sequence). The CDR3 extends over 15 amino acids. The CDR3 here is CASSHPSGSVYEQYF. In nucleotides, the CDR3 is TGTGCCAGCAGCCATCCCTCCGGGAGCGTCTACGAGCAGTACTTC.

This chain joins TRBV7-3 and TRBJ2-2, with D possibly matching TRBD2 (6 bases). Germline-derived CDR1 and CDR2 are SGHTA and FQGTGA. The CDR3 consists of 15 residues. V was trimmed by 2 bases and J by 4 bases, leaving 11 bases between them. The CDR3 loop is CASSLESGATGELFF. DNA for the CDR3: TGTGCCAGCAGCTTAGAATCGGGAGCCACCGGGGAGCTGTTTTTT.

This chain connects TRBV7-6 to TRBJ2-7; D perhaps matches TRBD1 (5 bases). The CDR3 has 12 residues. Deletions cut 3 bases from V and 4 bases from J, with 7 bases between. Germline CDR1 reads SGHVS; CDR2 reads FNYEAQ. The CDR3 spells CASSFPGYEQYF. The CDR3 DNA reads as TGTGCCAGCAGCTTTCCAGGGTACGAGCAGTACTTC.

This clonotype was counted between two and nine times. This rearrangement joins TRBV20-1 to TRBJ1-5; tentatively, D is TRBD1 (6 bases). Looked up from germline, CDR1 is DFQATT and CDR2 is SNEGSKA (reference sequence). V dropped 4 bases and J dropped 5 bases, with 12 bases sitting between them. The CDR3 totals 13 residues. The CDR3 DNA is TGCAGTGCTACAGGGGAGGGGGATCAGCCCCAGCATTTT. It specifies CSATGEGDQPQHF.

This chain links TRBV12-3 or TRBV12-4 with TRBJ1-5; D is ambiguous. V shed 6 bases and J shed 2 bases, with 11 bases lying between them. There are 14 residues in the CDR3. As DNA, the CDR3 is TGTGCCAGCAGGGACTCCCTGGGCAATCAGCCCCAGCATTTT. Translating gives CASRDSLGNQPQHF.

CDR3: CASSQASQGWETEAFF. In nucleotides, the CDR3 is TGTGCCAGCAGCCAAGCTTCTCAGGGATGGGAGACTGAAGCTTTCTTT. This chain uses TRBV3-1 with TRBJ1-1, with TRBD1 as a possible D gene (5 bases). The ends were cut back, 1 base at V and 5 bases at J, with 17 bases in the middle. There are 16 residues in the CDR3. Looked up from germline, CDR1 is LGHDT and CDR2 is YNNKEL (reference sequence).

This clonotype was counted between two and nine times. The chain recombines TRBV12-3 or TRBV12-4 with TRBJ2-5; D gene ambiguous. CDR3 size: 14 residues. Trimming removed 6 bases from V and 1 base from J, with 12 bases in between. CDR3 nucleotides: TGTGCCAGCAGCAAGACCCCACCCCAAGAGACCCAGTACTTC. It translates to CASSKTPPQETQYF.

The chain has TRBV12-3 or TRBV12-4 and TRBJ1-2; D is undetermined. This CDR3 spans 14 amino acids. The V gene lost 2 bases and the J gene lost 4 bases, with 11 bases spanning the gap. CDR3 sequence: CASSLNTGGYGYTF. CDR3 in DNA: TGTGCCAGCAGTTTAAACACTGGTGGCTATGGCTACACCTTC.

Only a few counts were recorded for this clonotype. The rearrangement uses TRBV29-1 and TRBJ1-2; TRBD1 agrees at 7 bases. This CDR3 region has 12 residues. Germline-derived CDR1 and CDR2 are SQVTM and ANQGSEA. J was trimmed by 2 bases and V by 6 bases; bases with no gene match: 3. The CDR3 loop reads CSVRDSNYGYTF. The CDR3 DNA follows: TGCAGCGTGAGGGACAGCAACTATGGCTACACCTTC.

The chain has TRBV7-2 and TRBJ2-1, with TRBD2 matching 8 bases. The V gene's germline CDR1 is SGHTA and CDR2 FQGNSA. V lost 3 bases, J lost 2 bases, and 0 bases stayed unmatched. This CDR3 is 14 amino acids long. Here the CDR3 DNA reads TGTGCCAGCAGCTTCGGGGGGGCCTACAATGAGCAGTTCTTC. This codes for CASSFGGAYNEQFF.

The CDR3: CATSGTSGSNEQFF. DNA of the CDR3: TGTGCCACCAGTGGGACTAGCGGAAGTAATGAGCAGTTCTTC. The rearrangement links TRBV24-1 to TRBJ2-1; 10 nucleotides line up with TRBD2. The CDR3 totals 14 residues. V shed 5 bases, J shed 7 bases, and the junction held 4 bases outside the gene matches. Germline V lookup: CDR1 KGHDR, CDR2 SFDVKD.

This clonotype occurred a few times. V gene TRBV7-9 combines with J gene TRBJ2-7; 10 nucleotides line up with TRBD1. V was clipped by 5 bases and J by 4 bases; unmatched bases: 11. Germline loops: CDR1 SEHNR, CDR2 FQNEAQ (reference sequence). This CDR3 contains 16 residues. CDR3 sequence reads: CASSPSKTGGIYEQYF. The CDR3 nucleotides are TGTGCCAGCAGCCCCTCCAAGACAGGGGGCATATACGAGCAGTACTTC.

J is TRBJ2-7 and V is TRBV12-3 or TRBV12-4; 9 bases agree with TRBD2. J lost 4 bases, V lost 7 bases, and 11 bases had no gene match. The CDR3 is 15 residues long. DNA for the CDR3: TGTGCCAGCAAAGAAGGAAGCGGGAGGAGTTACGAGCAGTACTTC. This gives the protein CASKEGSGRSYEQYF.